This TCR beta chain originates from a study of T cells in women clearing cervical HPV infection. Study-level information: Case blood was drawn a median approximately 150 days after lesion detection.

The CDR3 loop spans 19 amino acids. Per the germline V gene, CDR1 is LNHDA and CDR2 is SQIVND (reference sequence). In regard to this clone: Its target is unknown. The CDR3 extends 3 residues past the end of the read, so its final part is completed from the germline J gene.

Genomic DNA, averaging around 1,200 ng per sample, yielded TCR beta CDR3 via immunoSEQ. Produced via immunoSEQ multiplex PCR; TCRdb's table is partial and in-frame only. In all, the sample yields some 30,000 clones. Regarding the study as a whole: Combining TCR richness with V gene abundances gave roughly 0.8 AUC. It is unknown whether associations predate infection; no effector/memory or HPV-specific sorting.

The gene calls are TRBV19 and TRBJ2-3; 8 nucleotides agree with TRBD1. The clonotype originates from a woman aged 18-70 years with a cervical HPV16 infection that either progressed to CIN3+ or cleared (not recorded which). The source material was blood buffy coat. The CDR3 loop reads CASSTLRTGSGVSNQPQYF. CDR3 bases read: TGTGCCAGTAGTACCCTCCGGACAGGGTCCGGTGTGAGCAATCAGCCG. The variable domain in full, completed from reference TRBV19 and TRBJ2-3, reads DGGITQSPKYLFRKEGQNVTLSCEQNLNHDAMYWYRQDPGQGLRLIYYSQIVNDFQKGDIAEGYSVSREKKESFPLTVTSAQKNPTAFYLCASSTLRTGSGVSNQPQYFGPGTRLTVL.